Below, 8 T cell receptor beta chains from the same sample are listed, as sequenced in a study of T-cell reconstitution after alpha-beta-depleted transplantation in children (dated by TCRdb to the mid-2010s). Library preparation used PCR. The listed sequencing device is Illumina HiSeq 2500. TCR libraries were prepared with molecular barcoding, using unique molecular identifiers to normalize TCRbeta repertoire quantification. TCRdb reprocessing: public reads trimmed at Q25 with fastp, clones called with MiXCR, in-frame beta chains kept. Identical CDR3 proteins give one entry, which carries the most common genes and DNA. Across this sample there are 90,000 to 100,000 distinct CDR3 sequences, with under 25% seen only once. The ten largest clones add up to 20% to 25% of the sample. The treatment or condition label of this sample denotes: allogeneic hematopoietic cell transplantation with graft depleted of TCRalphabeta T cells and CD19 B cells.

Sample: PBMCs, taken before TCRalphabeta/CD19-depleted stem cell transplant. The receptor source for this set is a boy aged 2 to 10 with acute lymphoblastic leukemia, due to receive a stem cell transplant.

This clonotype turned up a few times. The chain employs TRBV4-1 and TRBJ1-2; tentatively, D is TRBD1 (6 bases). Germline V lookup: CDR1 MGHRA, CDR2 YSYEKL. CDR3 length equals 13 residues. V was clipped by 8 bases and J by 4 bases, with 14 bases between them. This CDR3 is CASRGGGGYGYTF. CDR3 nucleotide sequence: TGCGCCAGCCGAGGCGGAGGGGGCTATGGCTACACCTTC.

CDR3 sequence reads: CASSRGQGPADTQYF. CDR3 sequence (DNA): TGTGCCAGCAGTCGCGGACAGGGACCCGCAGATACGCAGTATTTT. The chain employs TRBV12-3 or TRBV12-4 and TRBJ2-3; TRBD1 agrees at 8 bases. V dropped 5 bases and J dropped 4; count of bases not matched to a gene: 8. The CDR3 has 15 residues.

Comment on this clonotype: With a much larger clone just one base away, this may be a read error. J is TRBJ2-1 and V is TRBV12-3 or TRBV12-4, with TRBD2 matching over 7 bases. The CDR3 sequence is 18 residues long. CDR3 loop: CACSSLLTKRGLYNEQFF. The CDR3 DNA follows: TGTGCCTGCAGCTCCCTTCTTACCAAGCGGGGCCTGTACAATGAGCAGTTCTTC.

This clonotype was seen more than once but under ten times. The gene calls are TRBV15 and TRBJ2-3; maybe TRBD1 (6 bases). Germline lookup yields CDR1 LNHNV and CDR2 YYDKDF (reference sequence). V was shortened by 5 bases and J by 0 bases, with 15 bases between the two germline ends. The CDR3 loop spans 16 amino acids. The CDR3 sequence: CATSGQDRPSTDTQYF. The CDR3 DNA follows: TGTGCCACCAGCGGTCAAGACAGGCCTAGCACAGATACGCAGTATTTT.

The CDR3 coding sequence is TGTGCCAGCAGCCTTGGACTAGCGACCCCCAATGAGCAGTTCTTC. Encoded protein: CASSLGLATPNEQFF. This chain joins TRBV11-3 and TRBJ2-1; TRBD2 aligns across 9 bases. V was clipped by 5 bases and J by 6 bases; unmatched bases: 8. From germline, CDR1 is SGHNT and CDR2 YENEEA. The CDR3 covers 15 residues.

This chain connects TRBV12-3 or TRBV12-4 to TRBJ1-3, with D unclear. The CDR3 runs to 12 residues. Trimming removed 3 bases from V and 9 bases from J, with 9 bases in between. The CDR3 DNA reads as TGTGCCAGCAGTTTTTCGCAAGGCACCATATATTTT. Translation gives CASSFSQGTIYF.

This clonotype was counted a few times. The chain carries TRBV5-1 and TRBJ2-3, with 10 bases identical to TRBD2. CDR3 size: 15 residues. J gave up 6 bases and V 4 bases, and 8 bases lay outside the gene matches. CDR1 and CDR2 (germline): SGHRS, YFSETQ. For the CDR3, the DNA is TGCGCCAGCAGCCCTTCTAGCGGGAGAGCTGATACGCAGTATTTT. Its protein product is CASSPSSGRADTQYF.

About this clonotype itself: A much larger clone differs by one base, so this may be a read error. The chain employs TRBV7-9 and TRBJ2-1; D remains ambiguous. V was trimmed by 7 bases and J by 6 bases, leaving 10 bases between them. The CDR3 spans 12 residues. Per the germline V gene, CDR1 is SEHNR and CDR2 is FQNEAQ (reference sequence). For the CDR3, the DNA is TGTGCCAGCACCGCATGGGGCAATGAGCAGTTCTTC. Its protein is CASTAWGNEQFF. The variable domain in full, completed from reference TRBV7-9 and TRBJ2-1, reads DTGVSQNPRHKITKRGQNVTFRCDPISEHNRLYWYRQTLGQGPEFLTYFQNEAQLEKSRLLSDRFSAERPKGSFSTLEIQRTEQGDSAMYLCASTAWGNEQFFGPGTRLTVL.